This T cell receptor beta chain was captured by sequencing in a study of CD4 T cells in relation to SARS-CoV-2 and coronaviruses. Overall study findings and caveats: Culture-expanded clones reflect memory recall rather than primary priming during culture.

Produced via immunoSEQ multiplex PCR; TCRdb's table is partial and in-frame only. Here the sample spans about 37,000 clones, 80% to 90% being singletons. This clone was seen more than once but under ten times. What it recognizes is unknown. V lost 3 bases to trimming and J lost 3 bases, with 9 bases between them. CDR1 and CDR2 from the germline V gene are SSHAT and FNYEAQ (reference sequence). The CDR3 is 14 residues long. The sample comprised memory CD4+ T cells from PBMCs. The chain links TRBV7-7 to TRBJ2-1; tentative D call: TRBD1 (5 bases). This clonotype originated in an adult with COVID-19. The CDR3: CASSFRQNYNEQFF. The DNA for the CDR3 is TGTGCCAGCAGCTTTCGACAGAACTACAATGAGCAGTTCTTC.